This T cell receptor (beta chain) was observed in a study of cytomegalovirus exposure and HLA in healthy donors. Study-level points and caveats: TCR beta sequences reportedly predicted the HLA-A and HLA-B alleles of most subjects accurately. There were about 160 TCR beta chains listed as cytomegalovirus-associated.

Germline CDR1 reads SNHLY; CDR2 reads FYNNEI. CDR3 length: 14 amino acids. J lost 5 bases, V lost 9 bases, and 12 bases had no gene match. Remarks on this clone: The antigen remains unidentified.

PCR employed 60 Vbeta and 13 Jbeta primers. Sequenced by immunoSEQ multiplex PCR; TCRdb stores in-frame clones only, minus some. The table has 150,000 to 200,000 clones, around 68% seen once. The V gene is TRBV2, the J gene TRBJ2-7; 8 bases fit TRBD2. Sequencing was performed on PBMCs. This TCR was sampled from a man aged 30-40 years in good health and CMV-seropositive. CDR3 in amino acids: CASREERESHEQYF. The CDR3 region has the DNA TGTGCCAGTAGGGAGGAGCGGGAGTCCCACGAGCAGTACTTC.